The T cell receptor beta chain described here comes from a study of blood T cells in healthy people across ages. Trimming removed 8 bases from V and 0 bases from J, with 15 bases in between. The CDR3 runs 15 residues. CDR1 and CDR2 (germline): LGHNA, YSLEER. The table lists this clonotype with a few counts. As yet, its antigen is unknown. Overall study results and limits: Per million T cells, TCR beta diversity dropped roughly linearly as age increased. A strong correlation was seen between TCR beta diversity and naive T cell percentage.

The authors ran a second PCR of about 6 to 11 cycles using a sample-barcoded 5' primer and a J-beta primer mix. TCRdb recomputed calls from the 5' RACE reads with MiXCR, one row per CDR3 protein. The table includes approximately 1,700,000 distinct CDR3 sequences, 35% to 50% detected once. The people who gave samples were healthy Caucasians from Russia, aged about 6 to 100. No fewer than 6 million PBMCs went into each sample. Material for sequencing was blood. The TCR originated in a human donor in good health. The rearrangement joins TRBV4-3 to TRBJ2-3; no reliable D call. The CDR3 loop reads CASSSGRMSTDTQYF. The CDR3 DNA sequence: TGCGCCAGCTCATCCGGGCGGATGAGCACAGATACGCAGTATTTT.